These 23 T cell receptor beta chains originate from one sample sequenced in a study of Graves' ophthalmopathy and Graves' hyperthyroidism. Scientists amplified the TCR beta CDR3 regions from RNA transcripts. First-round RT-PCR with HTBI primers preceded a second-round multiplex PCR. A single record per CDR3 protein comes from TCRdb applying MiXCR to the multiplex PCR reads. This sample carries around 400,000 distinct CDR3 sequences, about 16% of them seen once, and the ten largest clones take around 1.5%. Material for sequencing was peripheral blood. All receptors derive from a woman between 18 and 29 years old with Graves' ophthalmopathy.

The chain uses TRBV6-2 or TRBV6-3 and TRBJ1-5; TRBD1 aligns across 12 bases. The V segment lost 5 bases and the J segment 1 base; nucleotides outside the gene matches: 9. Germline-derived CDR1 and CDR2 are MNHEY and SVGEGT. The CDR3 has 18 residues. The CDR3 region is CASSPLSGQGASNQPQHF. The CDR3 bases are TGTGCCAGCAGTCCATTATCGGGACAGGGGGCGAGCAATCAGCCCCAGCATTTT.

The rearrangement links TRBV11-3 to TRBJ2-2; D possibly corresponds to TRBD1 (5 bases). The length of the CDR3 is 15 residues. V dropped 8 bases and J dropped 0 bases, with 13 bases sitting between them. Germline-derived CDR1 and CDR2 are SGHNT and YENEEA. DNA of the CDR3: TGTGCCAGCTCCTTCGGCAGGGCGAACACCGGGGAGCTGTTTTTT. Protein sequence: CASSFGRANTGELFF.

In its sample, this clonotype was seen many times. The chain employs TRBV3-1 and TRBJ2-2, with no clear D. This CDR3 has 13 residues. CDR1 LGHDT and CDR2 YNNKEL come from the germline V gene (reference sequence). Deletions cut 4 bases from V and 7 bases from J, with 10 bases between. DNA of the CDR3: TGTGCCAGCAGCCCGGTTTTGGACGGGGAGCTGTTTTTT. Residues: CASSPVLDGELFF. The whole variable domain, remainder taken from reference TRBV3-1 and TRBJ2-2, is DTAVSQTPKYLVTQMGNDKSIKCEQNLGHDTMYWYKQDSKKFLKIMFSYNNKELIINETVPNRFSPKSPDKAHLNLHINSLELGDSAVYFCASSPVLDGELFFGEGSRLTVL.

This clonotype showed up many times. The chain links TRBV30 to TRBJ2-2, with TRBD2 identical over 9 bases. Unmatched junction bases numbered 5, after V lost 3 bases and J lost 3 bases. Germline CDR1 GTSNPN, CDR2 SVGIG (reference sequence). The CDR3 extends over 15 amino acids. For the CDR3, the DNA is TGTGCCTGGAGAGCCGGGACTAGCCACACCGGGGAGCTGTTTTTT. This gives the protein CAWRAGTSHTGELFF.

This clonotype has at least ten counts. The genes are TRBV2 and TRBJ2-7; 7 bases match TRBD1. V shed 6 bases, J shed 5 bases, and the junction held 4 bases outside the gene matches. The length of the CDR3 is 12 residues. CDR1 is SNHLY, CDR2 FYNNEI, per germline. The CDR3 spells CASRTGHHEQYF. The CDR3 DNA reads as TGTGCCAGCAGGACAGGGCACCACGAGCAGTACTTC.

The sample holds many counts of this clonotype. The chain joins TRBV28 to TRBJ2-5; a weak D match, TRBD1 (6 bases). The germline V and J ends were trimmed by 6 bases and 5 bases, with 19 bases remaining between them. Germline loops: CDR1 MDHEN, CDR2 SYDVKM. This CDR3 is built from 15 residues. This CDR3 is CASSYPGAHGETQYF. DNA of the CDR3: TGTGCCAGCAGCTACCCAGGGGCCCACGGTGAGACCCAGTACTTC.

The CDR3: CASSLASRAGETQYF. For the CDR3, the DNA is TGTGCCAGCAGCTTGGCATCCAGGGCCGGGGAGACCCAGTACTTC. The gene calls are TRBV5-5 and TRBJ2-5; maybe TRBD1 (5 bases). The CDR3 is 15 residues long. CDR1 and CDR2 from the germline V gene are SGHKS and YYEKEE (reference sequence). The V gene lost 0 bases and the J gene lost 5 bases, with 14 bases spanning the gap.

This clonotype appeared many times. The V call is TRBV6-5, the J call TRBJ1-1; D is possibly TRBD1 (6 bases). In germline, CDR1 is MNHEY, CDR2 SVGAGI. This CDR3 comprises 13 residues. V lost 3 bases and J lost 3, with 8 bases in between. The CDR3 nucleotides are TGTGCCAGCAGTTATAACAGGGACACTGAAGCTTTCTTT. It yields the protein CASSYNRDTEAFF.

This clonotype was seen ten or more times. The chain has TRBV14 and TRBJ1-1; D gene unclear. The CDR3 has 15 residues. V shed 0 bases and J shed 4 bases, with 12 bases lying between them. CDR1 and CDR2 from the germline V gene are SGHDN and FVKESK. CDR3 sequence (DNA): TGTGCCAGCAGCCAAGATAGCGGACCGAGCACTGAAGCTTTCTTT. Translation: CASSQDSGPSTEAFF.

This clonotype was recorded many times. CDR3 DNA: TGCAGCGTTTCTGCAGTAGTCGGTTACGAGCAGTACTTC. Translation gives CSVSAVVGYEQYF. The chain carries TRBV29-1 and TRBJ2-7; D is ambiguous. The germline V and J ends were trimmed by 5 bases and 4 bases, with 15 bases remaining between them. The CDR3 length is 13 residues. Germline V gives CDR1 SQVTM, CDR2 ANQGSEA.

This clonotype was detected a few times. This sequence joins TRBV11-2 and TRBJ2-2; possible D gene TRBD2, 6 bases. Trimming took 5 bases from V and 6 from J, leaving 19 bases between them. The CDR3 is made up of 16 amino acids. Germline V gene data show CDR1 as SGHAT and CDR2 as FQNNGV. The CDR3, as DNA: TGTGCCAGCAGCCAGGGACTCCCTAAGGTATCCGGGGAGCTGTTTTTT. Translation gives CASSQGLPKVSGELFF.

This clonotype occurred many times. The chain employs TRBV4-1 and TRBJ1-1; D perhaps matches TRBD1 (5 bases). Germline V CDR1 and CDR2: MGHRA, YSYEKL. V shed 4 bases and J shed 4 bases, with 16 bases lying between them. The CDR3 consists of 15 residues. The CDR3 protein is CASSLYPGVGTEAFF. CDR3 sequence (DNA): TGCGCCAGCAGCCTGTATCCGGGGGTCGGCACTGAAGCTTTCTTT.

The sample holds many counts of this clonotype. The V gene is TRBV7-2, the J gene TRBJ2-7; the match to TRBD1 covers 9 bases. This CDR3 has 16 residues. V shed 4 bases, J shed 2 bases, and the junction held 9 bases outside the gene matches. Per the germline V gene, CDR1 is SGHTA and CDR2 is FQGNSA. The CDR3 here is CASSWRTGDRPYEQYF. The CDR3 DNA sequence: TGTGCCAGCAGCTGGAGGACAGGGGACCGTCCCTACGAGCAGTACTTC.

In this sample, this clonotype turned up many times. The CDR3 spells CASTVTGTQYF. The CDR3, as DNA: TGTGCCAGCACCGTAACAGGGACCCAGTACTTC. The V call is TRBV6-1, the J call TRBJ2-5; possibly TRBD1 for D (5 bases). Germline V lookup: CDR1 MNHNS, CDR2 SASEGT. The V and J ends lost 7 bases and 7 bases respectively, with 10 bases between them. The CDR3 covers 11 residues.

J is TRBJ2-5 and V is TRBV20-1; maybe TRBD1 (5 bases). The CDR3 is made up of 16 amino acids. Trimming stripped 0 bases from V and 0 bases from J, with 14 bases between. The germline CDR1 and CDR2 sequences are DFQATT and SNEGSKA (reference sequence). This chain's CDR3 is CSARDPQGEYQETQYF. For the CDR3, the DNA is TGCAGTGCTAGAGATCCGCAGGGCGAGTACCAAGAGACCCAGTACTTC.

At least ten counts were recorded for this clonotype. The rearrangement uses TRBV6-5 and TRBJ1-2, with a weak D call TRBD1 (5 bases). The length of the CDR3 is 14 residues. V dropped 0 bases and J dropped 6 bases, with 11 bases sitting between them. Germline-derived CDR1 and CDR2 are MNHEY and SVGAGI. This chain's CDR3 is CASSYSLGTHGYTF. Written as DNA, the CDR3 is TGTGCCAGCAGTTACTCTTTAGGGACCCATGGCTACACCTTC.

In this sample, this clonotype turned up many times. The V call is TRBV29-1, the J call TRBJ2-7, with a possible D match to TRBD2 (5 bases). Germline V gene lookup returns CDR1 SQVTM and CDR2 ANQGSEA. CDR3 length: 14 residues. Trimming stripped 2 bases from V and 0 bases from J, with 11 bases between. For the CDR3, the DNA is TGCAGCGTTGAATCACCGGGGAGCTCCTACGAGCAGTACTTC. Translating gives CSVESPGSSYEQYF.

The chain links TRBV6-2 or TRBV6-3 to TRBJ2-7; 11 positions match TRBD2. Germline loops: CDR1 MNHEY, CDR2 SVGEGT. J gave up 5 bases and V 6 bases, and 3 bases lay outside the gene matches. The CDR3 runs to 13 residues. In nucleotides, the CDR3 is TGTGCCAGCAGCATACTAGCGGGAGACGAGCAGTACTTC. Protein sequence: CASSILAGDEQYF.

This clonotype occurred many times. The gene calls are TRBV27 and TRBJ2-4; 11 nucleotides agree with TRBD2. After removal of 6 bases from V and 5 bases from J, the junction contained 18 bases not matched to a gene. Germline CDR1 is MNHEY and CDR2 is SMNVEV (reference sequence). This CDR3 comprises 19 residues. CDR3 bases: TGTGCCAGCAGCCCCCCGCCCGGGACTAGCGGAGTCGTTGAAAACATTCAGTACTTC. This translates into CASSPPPGTSGVVENIQYF.

At least ten counts were recorded for this clonotype. This chain joins TRBV6-5 and TRBJ2-5; D remains unclear. This CDR3 contains 15 residues. In germline, CDR1 is MNHEY, CDR2 SVGAGI. Trimming took 6 bases from V and 4 from J, leaving 18 bases between them. CDR3 DNA sequence: TGTGCCAGCAGGCCGTATGGGGTAGGGTCAGAGACCCAGTACTTC. Protein product: CASRPYGVGSETQYF.

In its sample, this clonotype was seen many times. This chain joins TRBV9 and TRBJ2-7; D is uncertain. The CDR3 length is 14 residues. Trimming took 0 bases from V and 2 from J, leaving 9 bases between them. Germline V gene lookup returns CDR1 SGDLS and CDR2 YYNGEE. CDR3 in DNA: TGTGCCAGCAGCGTAGGGGGTGCCACCTACGAGCAGTACTTC. Translation: CASSVGGATYEQYF.

This clonotype was seen many times. The V call is TRBV19, the J call TRBJ2-7; D possibly corresponds to TRBD2 (6 bases). This CDR3 spans 15 amino acids. Germline V gene lookup returns CDR1 LNHDA and CDR2 SQIVND (reference sequence). Trimming cost V 6 bases and J 3 bases, with 18 bases left between them. The CDR3 DNA follows: TGTGCCAGTAGCGCTCGGGACTCGCCGAGCTACGAGCAGTACTTC. Its protein product is CASSARDSPSYEQYF.

The rearrangement uses TRBV27 and TRBJ1-2; possible D gene TRBD1, 6 bases. This CDR3 has 17 residues. V shed 6 bases and J shed 2 bases, with 22 bases lying between them. Germline V gene sequence: CDR1 MNHEY, CDR2 SMNVEV (reference sequence). CDR3 sequence: CASRGAPLRGDNYGYTF. The CDR3, as DNA: TGTGCCAGCAGGGGGGCCCCGCTGAGGGGGGACAACTATGGCTACACCTTC.